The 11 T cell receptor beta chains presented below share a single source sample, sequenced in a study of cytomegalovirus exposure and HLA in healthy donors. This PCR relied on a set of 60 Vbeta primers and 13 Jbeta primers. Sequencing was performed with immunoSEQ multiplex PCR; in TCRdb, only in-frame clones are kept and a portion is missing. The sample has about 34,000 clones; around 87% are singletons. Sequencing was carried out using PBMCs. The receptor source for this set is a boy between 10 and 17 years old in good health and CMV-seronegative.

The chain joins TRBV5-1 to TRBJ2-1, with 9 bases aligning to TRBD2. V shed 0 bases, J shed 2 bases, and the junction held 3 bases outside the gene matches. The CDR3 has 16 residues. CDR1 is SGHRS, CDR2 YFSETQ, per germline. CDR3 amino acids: CASSLAPSGAYNEQFF. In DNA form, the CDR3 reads TGCGCCAGCAGCTTGGCGCCTAGCGGGGCCTACAATGAGCAGTTCTTC.

CDR3 coding DNA: TGTGCCAGCAGCCCGGGAGGGACTAATGAAAAACTGTTTTTT. Protein sequence: CASSPGGTNEKLFF. The rearrangement links TRBV7-2 to TRBJ1-4; no reliable D call. The V gene's germline CDR1 is SGHTA and CDR2 FQGNSA. CDR3 size: 14 residues. Trimming removed 5 bases from V and 2 bases from J, with 9 bases in between.

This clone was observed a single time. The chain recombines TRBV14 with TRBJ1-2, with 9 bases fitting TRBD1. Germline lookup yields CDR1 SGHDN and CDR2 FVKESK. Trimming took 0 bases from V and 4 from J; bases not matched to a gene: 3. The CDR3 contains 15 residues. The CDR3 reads CASSQEQGAVYGYTF. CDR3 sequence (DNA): TGTGCCAGCAGCCAAGAACAGGGGGCGGTCTATGGCTACACCTTC. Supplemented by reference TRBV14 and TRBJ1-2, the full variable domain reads EAGVTQFPSHSVIEKGQTVTLRCDPISGHDNLYWYRRVMGKEIKFLLHFVKESKQDESGMPNNRFLAERTGGTYSTLKVQPAELEDSGVYFCASSQEQGAVYGYTFGSGTRLTVV.

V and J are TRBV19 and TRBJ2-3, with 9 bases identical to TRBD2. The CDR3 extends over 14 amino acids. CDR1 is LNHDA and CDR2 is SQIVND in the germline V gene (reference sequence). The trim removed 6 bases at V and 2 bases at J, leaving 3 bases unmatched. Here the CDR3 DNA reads TGTGCCAGTAGCTCTAGCGGGGTCACAGATACGCAGTATTTT. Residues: CASSSSGVTDTQYF.

Here the CDR3 reads CASSLVAGGLKDTQYF. DNA of the CDR3: TGCGCCAGCAGCTTGGTAGCGGGGGGGCTGAAAGATACGCAGTATTTT. The chain is built from TRBV5-1 and TRBJ2-3; 11 bases map to TRBD2. J was trimmed by 5 bases and V by 0 bases; bases with no gene match: 5. The length of the CDR3 is 16 residues. In germline, CDR1 is SGHRS, CDR2 YFSETQ.

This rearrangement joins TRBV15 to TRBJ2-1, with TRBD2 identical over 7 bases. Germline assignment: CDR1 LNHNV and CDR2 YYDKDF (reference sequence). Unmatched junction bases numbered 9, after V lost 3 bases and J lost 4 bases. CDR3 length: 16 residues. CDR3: CATSRGLSGVYNEQFF. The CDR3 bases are TGTGCCACCAGCAGGGGACTAAGCGGGGTTTACAATGAGCAGTTCTTC. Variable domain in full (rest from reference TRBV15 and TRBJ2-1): DAMVIQNPRYQVTQFGKPVTLSCSQTLNHNVMYWYQQKSSQAPKLLFHYYDKDFNNEADTPDNFQSRRPNTSFCFLDIRSPGLGDTAMYLCATSRGLSGVYNEQFFGPGTRLTVL.

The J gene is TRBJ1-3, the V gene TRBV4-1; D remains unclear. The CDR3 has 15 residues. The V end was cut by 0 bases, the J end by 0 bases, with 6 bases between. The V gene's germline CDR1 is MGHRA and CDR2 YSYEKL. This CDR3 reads CASSQEHLSGNTIYF. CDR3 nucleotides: TGCGCCAGCAGCCAAGAACACCTCTCTGGAAACACCATATATTTT.

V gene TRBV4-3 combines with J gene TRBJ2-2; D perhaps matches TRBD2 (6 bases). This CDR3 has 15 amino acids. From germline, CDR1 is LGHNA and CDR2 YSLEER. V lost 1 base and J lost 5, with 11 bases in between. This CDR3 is CASSQGGLQTGELFF. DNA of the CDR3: TGCGCCAGCAGCCAAGGGGGACTCCAAACCGGGGAGCTGTTTTTT.

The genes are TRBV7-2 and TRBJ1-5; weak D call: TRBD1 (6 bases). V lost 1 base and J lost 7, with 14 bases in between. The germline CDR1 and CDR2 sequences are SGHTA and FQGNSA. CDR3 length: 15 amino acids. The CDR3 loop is CASSLGGRGWQPQHF. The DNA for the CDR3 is TGTGCCAGCAGCTTAGGGGGGCGGGGGTGGCAGCCCCAGCATTTT. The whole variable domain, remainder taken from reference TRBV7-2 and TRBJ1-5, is GAGVSQSPSNKVTEKGKDVELRCDPISGHTALYWYRQSLGQGLEFLIYFQGNSAPDKSGLPSDRFSAERTGGSVSTLTIQRTQQEDSAVYLCASSLGGRGWQPQHFGDGTRLSIL.

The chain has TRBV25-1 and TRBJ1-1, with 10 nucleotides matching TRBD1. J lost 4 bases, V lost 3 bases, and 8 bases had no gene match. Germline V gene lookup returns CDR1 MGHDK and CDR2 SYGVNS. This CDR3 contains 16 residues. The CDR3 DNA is TGTGCCAGCAGTGACTCACGACAGGGGGCGAGCACTGAAGCTTTCTTT. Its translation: CASSDSRQGASTEAFF.

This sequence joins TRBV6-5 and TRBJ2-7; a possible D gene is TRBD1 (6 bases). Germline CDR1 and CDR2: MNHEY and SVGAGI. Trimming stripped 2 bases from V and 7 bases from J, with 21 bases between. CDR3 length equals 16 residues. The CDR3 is CASSYVLFRGTGEQYF. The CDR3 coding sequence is TGTGCCAGCAGTTACGTACTCTTTAGGGGGACGGGGGAGCAGTACTTC.